The 12 T cell receptor beta chains listed next were all sequenced from one sample in a study of T cell responses to AZD1222 COVID-19 vaccine. Produced via immunoSEQ multiplex PCR; TCRdb's table is partial and in-frame only. The data hold more than 110,000 clones, with about nine tenths observed a single time. The sequences come from peripheral blood, collected on day 0 of AZD1222 vaccination. These receptors came from an adult in good health.

The J gene is TRBJ1-2, the V gene TRBV18; 10 bases align to TRBD1. CDR3 length: 15 amino acids. The junction had 4 bases not matched to a gene; V was cut back by 3 bases and J by 3 bases. Germline values: CDR1 KGHSH, CDR2 LQKENI. The CDR3 protein is CASSPVGTGDYGYTF. The CDR3 DNA follows: TGTGCCAGCTCACCGGTCGGGACAGGGGACTATGGCTACACCTTC.

The chain recombines TRBV5-4 with TRBJ1-6; 9 bases match TRBD1. CDR1 SGHNT and CDR2 YYREEE come from the germline V gene (reference sequence). V shed 0 bases, J shed 9 bases, and the junction held 4 bases outside the gene matches. This CDR3 is 15 amino acids long. In DNA, the CDR3 is TGTGCCAGCAGCTTGGACAGGGGGCAAGGTTCACCCCTCCACTTT. This translates into CASSLDRGQGSPLHF.

The gene calls are TRBV10-2 and TRBJ2-7; 10 bases line up with TRBD1. CDR3 length equals 14 residues. Germline CDR1 is WSHSY and CDR2 is SAAADI. Trimming removed 5 bases from V and 5 bases from J; junction bases left unmatched: 6. This CDR3 reads CASSTRDRGNEQYF. CDR3 coding DNA: TGCGCCAGCAGTACCCGGGACAGGGGCAACGAGCAGTACTTC.

The V and J genes are TRBV27 and TRBJ2-5; TRBD2 might be the D (5 bases). Germline V gene lookup returns CDR1 MNHEY and CDR2 SMNVEV (reference sequence). This CDR3 spans 13 amino acids. V was shortened by 7 bases and J by 8 bases, with 17 bases between the two germline ends. The CDR3 DNA reads as TGTGCCAGCAAAAGTCTCGACCCGGGAACCCAGTACTTC. Translating gives CASKSLDPGTQYF.

CDR3: CASSLGRGPGNTIYF. The DNA of the CDR3 is TGTGCCAGCAGTTTAGGCAGGGGGCCAGGAAACACCATATATTTT. The chain recombines TRBV27 with TRBJ1-3, with TRBD1 matching over 8 bases. The CDR3 runs to 15 residues. Germline V lookup: CDR1 MNHEY, CDR2 SMNVEV (reference sequence). The J segment lost 4 bases and the V segment lost 2 bases, leaving 4 bases of the junction unmatched.

The CDR3: CASSLASQKTYNEQFF. Here the CDR3 DNA reads TGTGCCAGCAGCTTGGCGTCGCAAAAAACCTACAATGAGCAGTTCTTC. The chain uses TRBV5-6 and TRBJ2-1, with D unclear. Per the germline V gene, CDR1 is SGHDT and CDR2 is YYEEEE. V was trimmed by 0 bases and J by 2 bases, leaving 12 bases between them. The length of the CDR3 is 16 residues.

The chain carries TRBV18 and TRBJ1-1; 8 bases map to TRBD1. The junction had 10 bases not matched to a gene; V was cut back by 3 bases and J by 7 bases. CDR3 length: 15 amino acids. Germline assignment: CDR1 KGHSH and CDR2 LQKENI. The CDR3 sequence: CASSPRTGTGFEAFF. The CDR3 nucleotides read TGTGCCAGCTCACCTCGAACCGGGACAGGTTTTGAAGCTTTCTTT.

The genes are TRBV7-2 and TRBJ2-7; 8 nucleotides align to TRBD2. The J segment lost 4 bases and the V segment lost 2 bases, leaving 7 bases of the junction unmatched. Germline V gene sequence: CDR1 SGHTA, CDR2 FQGNSA. The length of the CDR3 is 15 residues. CDR3 sequence (DNA): TGTGCCAGCAGCTTACAGGCGGGAGGTTCGTACGAGCAGTACTTC. It translates to CASSLQAGGSYEQYF.

V usage is TRBV6-2 or TRBV6-3 and J usage is TRBJ2-7; D not resolved. The germline V gene encodes CDR1 MNHEY and CDR2 SVGEGT. CDR3 length equals 12 residues. V lost 1 base and J 5 bases, leaving 6 bases between the germline ends. The CDR3 region is CASSYFGNEQYF. The CDR3 nucleotides are TGTGCCAGCAGTTACTTCGGAAACGAGCAGTACTTC.

This rearrangement joins TRBV6-5 to TRBJ2-2; D is ambiguous. Germline lookup yields CDR1 MNHEY and CDR2 SVGAGI. V lost 7 bases, J lost 3 bases, and 12 bases lay in between. CDR3 size: 14 residues. As DNA, the CDR3 is TGTGCCAGCATCAATAGCCATTACACCGGGGAGCTGTTTTTT. It encodes CASINSHYTGELFF.

The chain recombines TRBV19 with TRBJ1-1; TRBD1 is a possible D gene (5 bases). Germline-derived CDR1 and CDR2 are LNHDA and SQIVND (reference sequence). V was pared by 9 bases and J by 4 bases, with 18 bases between. The CDR3 is 14 residues long. The CDR3 DNA follows: TGTGCCAGCACGAGTTATGGGGGAAGCACTGAAGCTTTCTTT. Translated: CASTSYGGSTEAFF.

The chain is built from TRBV7-9 and TRBJ1-3; possible D gene TRBD1, 6 bases. There are 14 residues in the CDR3. The V end was cut by 3 bases, the J end by 8 bases, with 14 bases between. Germline V gene lookup returns CDR1 SEHNR and CDR2 FQNEAQ (reference sequence). Written as DNA, the CDR3 is TGTGCCAGCAGCTTCTTACAGGGCGTCGACACCATATATTTT. The encoded protein is CASSFLQGVDTIYF.